The 30 T cell receptor beta chains below all came from one sample that was sequenced in a study of cytomegalovirus exposure and HLA in healthy donors. PCR primers comprised 60 Vbeta and 13 Jbeta primers. TCRdb's table, derived via immunoSEQ multiplex PCR, lists solely in-frame clones and lacks some. The sample has 95,000 to 100,000 clones, about 75% seen once. Sequencing used PBMCs. These receptor sequences come from a man aged 45-65 years in good health and CMV-seronegative.

This clone was recorded a few times. V gene TRBV27 combines with J gene TRBJ2-2; 7 bases are a match to TRBD2. V was pared by 3 bases and J by 2 bases, with 3 bases of the junction left unmatched. Germline values: CDR1 MNHEY, CDR2 SMNVEV (reference sequence). The CDR3 runs to 15 residues. In DNA form, the CDR3 reads TGTGCCAGCAGTTTCCCTAGCGGAAACACCGGGGAGCTGTTTTTT. Encoded protein: CASSFPSGNTGELFF.

The rearrangement uses TRBV28 and TRBJ1-1; 7 positions match TRBD1. This CDR3 has 15 amino acids. Germline V lookup: CDR1 MDHEN, CDR2 SYDVKM. J was trimmed by 8 bases and V by 2 bases; bases with no gene match: 11. CDR3 in DNA: TGTGCCAGCAGTTTAAGTGGACAGGCGAGTCGGGAAGCTTTCTTT. Translating it yields CASSLSGQASREAFF.

This sequence joins TRBV2 and TRBJ2-7, with 7 bases aligning to TRBD1. J lost 7 bases, V lost 7 bases, and 4 bases had no gene match. Germline V gene lookup returns CDR1 SNHLY and CDR2 FYNNEI. The CDR3 is 11 residues long. For the CDR3, the DNA is TGTGCCAGCATACTACAGGGGGAGCAGTACTTC. Translation gives CASILQGEQYF.

This chain connects TRBV4-1 to TRBJ2-7; D might be TRBD1 (6 bases). CDR1 MGHRA and CDR2 YSYEKL come from the germline V gene. The germline V and J ends were trimmed by 5 bases and 3 bases, with 11 bases remaining between them. The CDR3 has 13 amino acids. CDR3: CASSSGTSYEQYF. The CDR3 region has the DNA TGCGCCAGCAGCTCCGGGACAAGCTACGAGCAGTACTTC.

The V and J genes are TRBV6-5 and TRBJ2-5; the match to TRBD1 covers 9 bases. The tail of the sequence fits TRBJ2-7 better, so the J call may be wrong. The CDR3 covers 15 residues. Germline assignment: CDR1 MNHEY and CDR2 SVGAGI. This CDR3 reads CASSFKAGQGFEQYF. The CDR3 DNA sequence: TGTGCCAGCAGTTTTAAGGCGGGACAGGGTTTCGAGCAGTACTTC.

This clone has only a few counts. The chain combines TRBV6-9 with TRBJ2-1; 9 bases match TRBD1. The V gene end was trimmed by 8 bases and the J gene end by 6 bases; junction bases not matched to a gene: 17. The CDR3 extends over 17 amino acids. In germline, CDR1 is MNHGY, CDR2 SVAAGI. CDR3 coding DNA: TGTGCCAGCCCATCCCCGCGACCCGGGACAGGGTGCAATGAGCAGTTCTTC. Translation: CASPSPRPGTGCNEQFF.

The genes are TRBV29-1 and TRBJ1-1, with D hard to call. The CDR3 loop spans 12 amino acids. In germline, CDR1 is SQVTM, CDR2 ANQGSEA. With 4 bases removed from V and 6 bases from J, the gap between germline ends came to 12 bases. CDR3 DNA: TGCAGCGTTGTTAGTTTATCGGCTGAAGCTTTCTTT. As protein: CSVVSLSAEAFF. Complete variable domain (other parts from reference TRBV29-1 and TRBJ1-1): SAVISQKPSRDICQRGTSLTIQCQVDSQVTMMFWYRQQPGQSLTLIATANQGSEATYESGFVIDKFPISRPNLTFSTLTVSNMSPEDSSIYLCSVVSLSAEAFFGQGTRLTVV.

The chain carries TRBV5-5 and TRBJ2-7; possible D gene TRBD1, 5 bases. The germline V gene has CDR1 SGHKS and CDR2 YYEKEE (reference sequence). The CDR3 is made up of 13 amino acids. The V end was cut by 5 bases, the J end by 6 bases, with 15 bases between. CDR3 protein: CASRIVAGLEQYF. In nucleotides, the CDR3 is TGTGCCAGCAGGATCGTAGCAGGGCTCGAGCAGTACTTC.

CDR3 bases: TGTGCCAGCCGGCGGTCGGGAAACACCGGGGAGCTGTTTTTT. It is translated as CASRRSGNTGELFF. The J gene is TRBJ2-2, the V gene TRBV11-1; D may be TRBD2 (5 bases). V shed 8 bases and J shed 2 bases, with 12 bases lying between them. This CDR3 spans 14 amino acids. CDR1 and CDR2 from the germline V gene are SGHAT and FQDESV (reference sequence).

The chain couples TRBV5-1 to TRBJ2-5; D perhaps matches TRBD2 (6 bases). Germline CDR1 is SGHRS and CDR2 is YFSETQ. V lost 2 bases and J 3 bases, leaving 11 bases between the germline ends. CDR3 length equals 14 residues. Written as DNA, the CDR3 is TGCGCCAGCAGCTTCACACGGAGGGAAGAGACCCAGTACTTC. Its translation: CASSFTRREETQYF.

V is TRBV30 and J is TRBJ1-3, with 8 bases aligning to TRBD1. Germline V gene sequence: CDR1 GTSNPN, CDR2 SVGIG (reference sequence). This CDR3 contains 12 residues. With V trimmed by 1 base and J by 7 bases, 0 bases remained unmatched. CDR3 loop: CAWSDRGNTIYF. The CDR3 coding sequence is TGTGCCTGGAGTGACAGGGGGAACACCATATATTTT.

J is TRBJ2-7 and V is TRBV30, with 8 bases aligning to TRBD1. The CDR3 sequence is 14 residues long. From germline, CDR1 is GTSNPN and CDR2 SVGIG (reference sequence). V lost 5 bases, J lost 6 bases, and 12 bases stayed unmatched. The CDR3 nucleotides are TGTGCCTGGGTAACGGGGACAGGCAGAAGCGAGCAGTACTTC. Its translation is CAWVTGTGRSEQYF.

V usage is TRBV5-1 and J usage is TRBJ1-4; D gene unclear. There are 14 residues in the CDR3. CDR1 SGHRS and CDR2 YFSETQ come from the germline V gene. The V end was cut by 7 bases, the J end by 0 bases, with 10 bases between. CDR3 in DNA: TGCGCCAGCTCAAACTCTGCAACTAATGAAAAACTGTTTTTT. Encoded protein: CASSNSATNEKLFF.

The table lists this clone with a count of one. The chain employs TRBV5-1 and TRBJ2-2, with a weak D call TRBD1 (5 bases). Trimming took off 6 bases at V and 3 bases at J, with 12 bases between the two ends. Germline V gene lookup returns CDR1 SGHRS and CDR2 YFSETQ. This CDR3 contains 14 residues. Here the CDR3 reads CASTGQGDTGELFF. CDR3 DNA sequence: TGCGCCAGCACAGGGCAGGGTGACACCGGGGAGCTGTTTTTT. Full variable domain (rest looked up from reference TRBV5-1 and TRBJ2-2): KAGVTQTPRYLIKTRGQQVTLSCSPISGHRSVSWYQQTPGQGLQFLFEYFSETQRNKGNFPGRFSGRQFSNSRSEMNVSTLELGDSALYLCASTGQGDTGELFFGEGSRLTVL.

The V gene is TRBV30, the J gene TRBJ2-2; 7 positions match TRBD1. The V and J ends lost 2 bases and 4 bases, in that order; junction bases with no gene match: 7. Per germline, CDR1 GTSNPN and CDR2 SVGIG (reference sequence). The CDR3 is 15 residues long. The CDR3 region is CAWSRGQTITGELFF. CDR3 nucleotide sequence: TGTGCCTGGAGTCGGGGACAGACTATCACCGGGGAGCTGTTTTTT. Filled out from reference TRBV30 and TRBJ2-2, the complete variable domain reads SQTIHQWPATLVQPVGSPLSLECTVEGTSNPNLYWYRQAAGRGLQLLFYSVGIGQISSEVPQNLSASRPQDRQFILSSKKLLLSDSGFYLCAWSRGQTITGELFFGEGSRLTVL.

J is TRBJ2-7 and V is TRBV4-3; TRBD1 matches at 9 bases. The CDR3 contains 15 residues. CDR1 and CDR2 from the germline V gene are LGHNA and YSLEER. V dropped 4 bases and J dropped 6; count of bases not matched to a gene: 10. The CDR3 spells CASSRKRGQGTEQYF. The CDR3 coding sequence is TGCGCCAGCAGCCGTAAAAGGGGACAGGGCACCGAGCAGTACTTC.

As DNA, the CDR3 is TGTGCCAGCAGCCGCACATCCCAGGGGCCTTACGAGCAGTACTTC. Protein sequence: CASSRTSQGPYEQYF. The chain employs TRBV7-2 and TRBJ2-7; TRBD1 is a possible D gene (6 bases). Trimming left V 5 bases short and J 4 bases short, with 18 bases between. Looked up from germline, CDR1 is SGHTA and CDR2 is FQGNSA. The CDR3 length is 15 residues. The full variable domain, its missing parts supplied by reference TRBV7-2 and TRBJ2-7, is GAGVSQSPSNKVTEKGKDVELRCDPISGHTALYWYRQSLGQGLEFLIYFQGNSAPDKSGLPSDRFSAERTGGSVSTLTIQRTQQEDSAVYLCASSRTSQGPYEQYFGPGTRLTVT.

V usage is TRBV7-9 and J usage is TRBJ2-2; 10 bases agree with TRBD1. V shed 3 bases, J shed 3 bases, and the junction held 4 bases outside the gene matches. The germline gives CDR1 SEHNR, CDR2 FQNEAQ (reference sequence). The CDR3 is made up of 16 amino acids. The CDR3 region is CASSFSDRGDTGELFF. CDR3 in DNA: TGTGCCAGCAGCTTCTCGGACAGGGGGGACACCGGGGAGCTGTTTTTT.

The rearrangement links TRBV12-5 to TRBJ1-5; D is perhaps TRBD1 (6 bases). The CDR3 extends over 17 amino acids. V was pared by 1 base and J by 2 bases, with 15 bases between. Germline CDR1 reads LGHNT; CDR2 reads FRNRAP. The CDR3 DNA reads as TGTGCTAGTGGTTTGGGGGGCAGGGGAGAGGGCAATCAGCCCCAGCATTTT. It translates to CASGLGGRGEGNQPQHF.

The J gene is TRBJ2-3, the V gene TRBV9; D perhaps matches TRBD2 (7 bases). The CDR3 is 16 residues long. Germline assignment: CDR1 SGDLS and CDR2 YYNGEE. Trimming took off 0 bases at V and 0 bases at J, with 11 bases between the two ends. CDR3 nucleotides: TGTGCCAGCAGCGTAGGTGCGGGGGCGAGCACAGATACGCAGTATTTT. Protein: CASSVGAGASTDTQYF.

This clone has a single count. V and J are TRBV15 and TRBJ2-7; tentatively, D is TRBD1 (5 bases). Germline lookup yields CDR1 LNHNV and CDR2 YYDKDF (reference sequence). Trimming pared 0 bases from V and 3 bases from J, leaving 6 bases between. The CDR3 contains 13 residues. The CDR3 DNA is TGTGCCACCAGCAGAGATACAGGCTACGAGCAGTACTTC. Translating gives CATSRDTGYEQYF.

V is TRBV5-1 and J is TRBJ2-3, with no clear D. The germline CDR1 and CDR2 sequences are SGHRS and YFSETQ. Trimming stripped 2 bases from V and 9 bases from J, with 13 bases between. There are 13 residues in the CDR3. In DNA, the CDR3 is TGCGCCAGCAGCTTAAACCTCGAGAAGACGCAGTATTTT. This encodes CASSLNLEKTQYF.

With regard to this clone: Germline and junction disagree at one end, which may indicate a read error. The chain links TRBV6-1 to TRBJ2-1; D is ambiguous. Germline CDR1 reads MNHNS; CDR2 reads SASEGT. This CDR3 is built from 15 residues. The CDR3 DNA sequence: TGTGCCAGCAGCGGTAGGTGGGCCTCCAACAATGAGCAGTTCTTC. It encodes CASSGRWASNNEQFF.

The chain employs TRBV29-1 and TRBJ2-1; 8 nucleotides agree with TRBD1. In germline, CDR1 is SQVTM, CDR2 ANQGSEA. This CDR3 spans 17 amino acids. With V trimmed by 2 bases and J by 9 bases, 18 bases remained unmatched. CDR3 in amino acids: CSVEPAGGPFGLSEQFF. CDR3 in DNA: TGCAGCGTTGAACCGGCAGGGGGCCCTTTCGGTTTATCTGAGCAGTTCTTC.

The CDR3 spells CASRHPGAYEQYF. The CDR3 DNA sequence: TGTGCCAGCAGGCACCCCGGGGCCTACGAGCAGTACTTC. The rearrangement links TRBV28 to TRBJ2-7; D is perhaps TRBD2 (5 bases). Trimming took 6 bases from V and 2 from J, leaving 11 bases between them. Germline V CDR1 and CDR2: MDHEN, SYDVKM. This CDR3 spans 13 amino acids. Based on the CDR3 plus reference TRBV28 and TRBJ2-7, the full variable domain is DVKVTQSSRYLVKRTGEKVFLECVQDMDHENMFWYRQDPGLGLRLIYFSYDVKMKEKGDIPEGYSVSREKKERFSLILESASTNQTSMYLCASRHPGAYEQYFGPGTRLTVT.

The gene calls are TRBV28 and TRBJ2-7; 9 bases are shared with TRBD1. Trimming cost V 2 bases and J 7 bases; bases outside gene matches: 12. There are 16 residues in the CDR3. Germline V gives CDR1 MDHEN, CDR2 SYDVKM. Written as DNA, the CDR3 is TGTGCCAGCAGTTTAGTCAGGACAGGGGTATTTGGTGAGCAGTACTTC. Its translation: CASSLVRTGVFGEQYF.

This chain uses TRBV19 with TRBJ1-5; D call uncertain. Germline CDR1 LNHDA, CDR2 SQIVND (reference sequence). This CDR3 comprises 13 residues. V was shortened by 6 bases and J by 2 bases, with 8 bases between the two germline ends. In DNA form, the CDR3 reads TGTGCCAGTAGCGGCGCGGGCAATCAGCCCCAGCATTTT. This encodes CASSGAGNQPQHF.

This chain uses TRBV6-1 with TRBJ2-3, with 8 bases aligning to TRBD1. This CDR3 contains 14 residues. The germline V gene has CDR1 MNHNS and CDR2 SASEGT. V lost 6 bases to trimming and J lost 2 bases; unmatched junction nucleotides: 4. CDR3 in DNA: TGTGCCAGCAGCTGGGACAGGTACACAGATACGCAGTATTTT. It encodes CASSWDRYTDTQYF.

The chain carries TRBV6-5 and TRBJ2-1; maybe TRBD2 (6 bases). Deletions cut 6 bases from V and 13 bases from J, with 16 bases between. This CDR3 region has 12 residues. Germline-derived CDR1 and CDR2 are MNHEY and SVGAGI. CDR3 region: CASRGAGMRQFF. The CDR3 bases are TGTGCCAGCAGGGGTGCGGGAATGAGACAGTTCTTC.

The chain combines TRBV5-1 with TRBJ2-2; TRBD2 matches at 13 bases. Losses at the gene ends were 5 bases for V and 4 bases for J; bases not matched to a gene: 5. Germline V gives CDR1 SGHRS, CDR2 YFSETQ. The CDR3 has 16 amino acids. The CDR3 protein is CASRWTSGSSTGELFF. CDR3 nucleotide sequence: TGCGCCAGCAGATGGACTAGCGGGAGTTCCACCGGGGAGCTGTTTTTT.